This T cell receptor (beta chain) was sequenced in a study of blood T cell repertoires in COVID-19. About the study: Specimens from acute and convalescent COVID-19 originated in the United States, Italy and Spain.

Assay: immunoSEQ multiplex PCR; the TCRdb copy retains only in-frame clones and omits some. This table has some 75,000 clones, about 85% appearing once. V lost 5 bases to trimming and J lost 4 bases, with 24 bases between them. CDR1 MNHNY and CDR2 SVGAGI come from the germline V gene (reference sequence). The CDR3 has 18 residues. The sequence derives from a man aged 45-65 years with COVID-19, enrolled during active disease. The sequenced material came from peripheral blood. The V gene is TRBV6-6, the J gene TRBJ1-5; perhaps TRBD1 as D (6 bases). Written as DNA, the CDR3 is TGTGCCAGCAGTCGAACGGACAGCCGCCACAATAGGAATCAGCCCCAGCATTTT. It is translated as CASSRTDSRHNRNQPQHF.